What follows are 27 T cell receptor beta chains derived from one specimen sequenced in a study of metastatic and nonmetastatic thyroid tumors. TCRdb reanalyzed the PCR reads with MiXCR. Counted here are about 13,000 clones, 20% to 25% occurring once; the ten biggest clones make up roughly three fifths. No treatment had been given to any patient before thyroid surgery. Sequenced: blood. These receptors all come from a male donor with papillary thyroid cancer or a benign thyroid nodule (not recorded which). Some clones in this sample may be carry-over from other donors' samples.

This clone is large within its sample. V usage is TRBV28 and J usage is TRBJ2-2; possible D gene TRBD1, 6 bases. The CDR3 runs 13 residues. The germline V and J ends were trimmed by 8 bases and 0 bases, with 7 bases remaining between them. Germline-derived CDR1 and CDR2 are MDHEN and SYDVKM. The CDR3, as DNA: TGTGCCAGCGGGACATCGAACACCGGGGAGCTGTTTTTT. This encodes CASGTSNTGELFF. Full variable domain (remainder filled in from reference TRBV28 and TRBJ2-2): DVKVTQSSRYLVKRTGEKVFLECVQDMDHENMFWYRQDPGLGLRLIYFSYDVKMKEKGDIPEGYSVSREKKERFSLILESASTNQTSMYLCASGTSNTGELFFGEGSRLTVL.

The V gene is TRBV28, the J gene TRBJ1-1, with 8 positions matching TRBD1. Germline lookup yields CDR1 MDHEN and CDR2 SYDVKM. The V segment lost 6 bases and the J segment 5 bases; nucleotides outside the gene matches: 11. This CDR3 comprises 15 residues. CDR3 in DNA: TGTGCCAGCAGATCCCGGACAGGGAGACGGACTGAAGCTTTCTTT. It is translated as CASRSRTGRRTEAFF.

This clone was detected ten times or more. The V and J genes are TRBV3-1 and TRBJ2-7; D is perhaps TRBD2 (5 bases). Trimming stripped 4 bases from V and 1 base from J, with 14 bases between. CDR1 LGHDT and CDR2 YNNKEL come from the germline V gene (reference sequence). There are 15 residues in the CDR3. The CDR3 bases are TGTGCCAGCAGCCCTCGCAACTCGGGGTCCTACGAGCAGTACTTC. Residues: CASSPRNSGSYEQYF.

This clone is labeled as medium-sized (0.01 to 0.1%). This chain links TRBV25-1 with TRBJ2-7; possibly TRBD1 for D (6 bases). V was shortened by 8 bases and J by 4 bases, with 15 bases between the two germline ends. From germline, CDR1 is MGHDK and CDR2 SYGVNS. There are 13 residues in the CDR3. CDR3 residues: CASVDRTGYEQYF. The CDR3 DNA reads TGTGCCAGCGTGGACAGAACGGGTTACGAGCAGTACTTC.

This clone turned up a few times. The chain recombines TRBV20-1 with TRBJ2-1; D is possibly TRBD1 or TRBD2 (5 bases each). This CDR3 comprises 13 residues. Germline V gene lookup returns CDR1 DFQATT and CDR2 SNEGSKA (reference sequence). Trimming cost V 0 bases and J 10 bases, with 13 bases left between them. This CDR3 reads CSARDDWDVEQFF. The CDR3 nucleotides read TGCAGTGCTAGAGATGACTGGGACGTAGAGCAGTTCTTC.

This sequence joins TRBV10-3 and TRBJ2-3; 7 bases are a match to TRBD2. This CDR3 spans 14 amino acids. The germline CDR1 and CDR2 sequences are ENHRY and SYGVKD. The junction had 9 bases not matched to a gene; V was cut back by 8 bases and J by 4 bases. Here the CDR3 reads CAIGASGGPDTQYF. The CDR3, as DNA: TGTGCCATCGGCGCTAGCGGCGGACCAGATACGCAGTATTTT.

The chain uses TRBV6-2 or TRBV6-3 and TRBJ1-1, with TRBD1 matching 8 bases. The length of the CDR3 is 13 residues. CDR1 and CDR2 from the germline V gene are MNHEY and SVGEGT. Trimming at V came to 7 bases and at J to 4 bases, leaving 5 bases not matched to a gene. CDR3 in DNA: TGTGCCAGCACCAAGGACAGGGCCACTGAAGCTTTCTTT. Translated: CASTKDRATEAFF.

There are many counts of this clone. This chain joins TRBV24-1 and TRBJ2-2; 11 nucleotides agree with TRBD2. Germline values: CDR1 KGHDR, CDR2 SFDVKD. Germline trimming cut 4 bases from V and 3 bases from J; bases unmatched to any gene: 3. The CDR3 has 16 amino acids. The CDR3 protein is CATSDLAGGDTGELFF. The CDR3 DNA is TGTGCCACCAGTGACCTAGCGGGAGGTGACACCGGGGAGCTGTTTTTT.

The chain carries TRBV20-1 and TRBJ2-7; the D gene is possibly TRBD1 (5 bases). The germline V gene has CDR1 DFQATT and CDR2 SNEGSKA (reference sequence). V shed 3 bases and J shed 1 base, with 7 bases lying between them. The CDR3 sequence is 12 residues long. CDR3 sequence (DNA): TGCAGTGCTAGGCAGGGATCCTACGAGCAGTACTTC. Its translation: CSARQGSYEQYF.

This clone was counted only a few times. The chain links TRBV6-1 to TRBJ2-1; a possible D gene is TRBD1 (6 bases). Trimming took 5 bases from V and 2 from J, leaving 10 bases between them. The CDR3 is made up of 14 amino acids. Germline CDR1 MNHNS, CDR2 SASEGT. The CDR3 region is CASSSGEAYNEQFF. DNA of the CDR3: TGTGCCAGCAGTTCAGGGGAAGCCTACAATGAGCAGTTCTTC.

This clone turned up a few times. The J gene is TRBJ1-2, the V gene TRBV13; D is unclear. Trimming stripped 4 bases from V and 8 bases from J, with 23 bases between. Germline lookup yields CDR1 PRHDT and CDR2 FYEKMQ (reference sequence). The CDR3 is 16 residues long. Written as DNA, the CDR3 is TGTGCCAGCAGCTCAGAGGACGGGCGCCGTTCGCGGGGCTACACCTTC. Its protein product is CASSSEDGRRSRGYTF.

This clone ranks as medium-sized. The gene calls are TRBV6-2 or TRBV6-3 and TRBJ2-3; 8 bases are shared with TRBD1. The germline gives CDR1 MNHEY, CDR2 SVGEGT. This CDR3 region has 16 residues. Trimming at V came to 5 bases and at J to 0 bases, leaving 7 bases not matched to a gene. The CDR3 sequence: CASSRDRRTSTDTQYF. In nucleotides, the CDR3 is TGTGCCAGCAGTCGGGACAGGCGGACTAGCACAGATACGCAGTATTTT.

This chain uses TRBV28 with TRBJ1-1, with 8 bases matching TRBD1. The CDR3 is 14 amino acids. Germline V gene data show CDR1 as MDHEN and CDR2 as SYDVKM. The trim removed 5 bases at V and 4 bases at J, leaving 6 bases unmatched. CDR3 DNA: TGTGCCAGCAGTAGCGCAGGGGGCATCACTGAAGCTTTCTTT. It translates to CASSSAGGITEAFF.

This clone is judged medium-sized. The rearrangement links TRBV6-1 to TRBJ2-3; TRBD2 matches 11 bases. Germline CDR1 MNHNS, CDR2 SASEGT. The V segment lost 7 bases and the J segment 0 bases; nucleotides outside the gene matches: 3. This CDR3 region has 15 residues. CDR3 region: CASMTSGVSTDTQYF. The CDR3 coding sequence is TGTGCCAGCATGACTAGCGGGGTTAGCACAGATACGCAGTATTTT.

This chain connects TRBV24-1 to TRBJ2-1, with 8 bases identical to TRBD2. Trimming at V came to 3 bases and at J to 8 bases, leaving 5 bases not matched to a gene. The CDR3 extends over 14 amino acids. Germline V gives CDR1 KGHDR, CDR2 SFDVKD. The CDR3 spells CATSDSGSSYEQFF. The DNA for the CDR3 is TGTGCCACCAGTGATAGCGGGAGTAGCTATGAGCAGTTCTTC.

This clone was seen a few times. V and J are TRBV28 and TRBJ2-1; D remains unclear. This CDR3 has 11 amino acids. Germline V gene data show CDR1 as MDHEN and CDR2 as SYDVKM. Deletions cut 5 bases from V and 10 bases from J, with 9 bases between. The CDR3 nucleotides read TGTGCCAGCAGTCTGCGGAGAGAGCAGTTCTTC. Residues: CASSLRREQFF.

The sample holds a few counts of this clone. The chain carries TRBV6-4 and TRBJ2-2; D uncertain. Germline values: CDR1 MRHNA, CDR2 SNTAGT. Trimming took off 0 bases at V and 7 bases at J, with 6 bases between the two ends. The CDR3 is 13 residues long. CDR3 DNA sequence: TGTGCCAGCAGTGACTCGTCCAACGGGGAGCTGTTTTTT. Translated, it gives CASSDSSNGELFF.

The table lists this clone with a few counts. The V gene is TRBV12-3 or TRBV12-4, the J gene TRBJ2-1, with D perhaps assigned TRBD1 or TRBD2 (5 bases each). The germline V and J ends were trimmed by 4 bases and 4 bases, with 8 bases remaining between them. The CDR3 extends over 13 amino acids. The CDR3 nucleotides read TGTGCCAGCAGTTGGGACGTATACAATGAGCAGTTCTTC. It specifies CASSWDVYNEQFF.

Concerning this clone: At one boundary the junction diverges from the germline segment, which might be a read error. V usage is TRBV11-1 and J usage is TRBJ2-6; maybe TRBD2 (6 bases). Germline V lookup: CDR1 SGHAT, CDR2 FQDESV (reference sequence). The length of the CDR3 is 19 residues. CDR3: CASSLRAGSLFSGSNVLTF. DNA of the CDR3: TGTGCCAGCAGCTTGAGGGCGGGGTCCCTTTTCTCTGGGTCCAACGTCCTGACTTTC.

This clone was seen more than once but under ten times. The V gene is TRBV28, the J gene TRBJ1-6; 8 bases map to TRBD1. V shed 6 bases and J 8 bases; nucleotides not matched to a gene: 9. Germline values: CDR1 MDHEN, CDR2 SYDVKM. The CDR3 is made up of 15 amino acids. The CDR3 reads CASRDRDLSDSPLHF. For the CDR3, the DNA is TGTGCCAGCAGGGACAGGGACCTGTCGGATTCACCCCTCCACTTT.

CDR3 loop: CASSLLGLVGGELFF. CDR3 DNA: TGTGCCAGCAGCTTACTAGGACTAGTCGGCGGGGAGCTGTTTTTT. The chain uses TRBV7-2 and TRBJ2-2; 7 bases fit TRBD2. V lost 2 bases and J lost 7; bases outside the gene matches: 7. This CDR3 has 15 residues. Germline V gene lookup returns CDR1 SGHTA and CDR2 FQGNSA.

This clone was detected only a few times. This chain connects TRBV10-3 to TRBJ2-2; no definite D call. V dropped 1 base and J dropped 2 bases, with 5 bases sitting between them. Germline V gene lookup returns CDR1 ENHRY and CDR2 SYGVKD. The CDR3 is 14 residues long. The CDR3 sequence: CAISEWLNTGELFF. CDR3 DNA sequence: TGTGCCATCAGTGAGTGGTTAAACACCGGGGAGCTGTTTTTT.

V gene TRBV6-2 or TRBV6-3 combines with J gene TRBJ2-2, with 11 bases matching TRBD2. The germline V gene has CDR1 MNHEY and CDR2 SVGEGT. The CDR3 is 16 residues long. V gave up 6 bases and J gave up 6 bases; unmatched junction bases: 9. The DNA of the CDR3 is TGTGCCAGCAGCCTTCCCGTAGCGGGGGGGCCCGGGGAGCTGTTTTTT. Its protein product is CASSLPVAGGPGELFF.

The V gene is TRBV6-2 or TRBV6-3, the J gene TRBJ2-7; TRBD2 is a possible D gene (6 bases). Germline loops: CDR1 MNHEY, CDR2 SVGEGT. This CDR3 is built from 11 residues. Between the trimmed V and J ends, which lost 7 bases and 6 bases, there was a span of 10 bases. CDR3 coding DNA: TGTGCCAGCACCCTGGGGGGCGAGCAGTACTTC. Translated: CASTLGGEQYF.

There are a few counts of this clone. The chain couples TRBV29-1 to TRBJ2-7; maybe TRBD2 (5 bases). V shed 6 bases and J shed 3 bases, with 9 bases lying between them. Per germline, CDR1 SQVTM and CDR2 ANQGSEA. This CDR3 is 11 amino acids long. CDR3 DNA: TGCAGCGTGCGACGGGGCTACGAGCAGTACTTC. Its translation: CSVRRGYEQYF.

This clone was detected a few times. The V and J genes are TRBV6-1 and TRBJ2-1; D possibly matches TRBD1 or TRBD2 (6 bases each). The CDR3 has 16 residues. Germline-derived CDR1 and CDR2 are MNHNS and SASEGT. V was clipped by 3 bases and J by 0 bases, with 12 bases between them. The CDR3 nucleotides are TGTGCCAGCAGTGATCTCGGGGGCCTCTCCTACAATGAGCAGTTCTTC. Translation: CASSDLGGLSYNEQFF.

In this sample, this clone turned up many times. The rearrangement links TRBV18 to TRBJ1-5; no firm D call. This CDR3 is 15 amino acids long. CDR1 KGHSH and CDR2 LQKENI come from the germline V gene. The V end lost 2 bases, the J end lost 4 bases, and 12 bases lay between the germline ends. The CDR3 here is CASSPVLATNQPQHF. The CDR3 DNA reads TGTGCCAGCTCACCAGTCTTGGCGACGAATCAGCCCCAGCATTTT.